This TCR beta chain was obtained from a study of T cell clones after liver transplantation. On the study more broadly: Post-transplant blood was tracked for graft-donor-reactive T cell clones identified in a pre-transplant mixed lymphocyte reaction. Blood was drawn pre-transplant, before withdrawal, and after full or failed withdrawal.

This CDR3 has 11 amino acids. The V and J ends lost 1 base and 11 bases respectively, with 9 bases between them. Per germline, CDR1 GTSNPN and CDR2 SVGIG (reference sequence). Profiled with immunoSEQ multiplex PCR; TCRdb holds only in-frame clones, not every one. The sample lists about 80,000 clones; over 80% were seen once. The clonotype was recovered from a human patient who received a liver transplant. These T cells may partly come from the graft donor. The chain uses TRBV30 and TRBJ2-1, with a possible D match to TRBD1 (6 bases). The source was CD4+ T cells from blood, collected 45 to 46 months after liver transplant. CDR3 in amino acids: CAWSAGAQQFF. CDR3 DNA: TGTGCCTGGAGTGCAGGGGCCCAGCAGTTCTTC.